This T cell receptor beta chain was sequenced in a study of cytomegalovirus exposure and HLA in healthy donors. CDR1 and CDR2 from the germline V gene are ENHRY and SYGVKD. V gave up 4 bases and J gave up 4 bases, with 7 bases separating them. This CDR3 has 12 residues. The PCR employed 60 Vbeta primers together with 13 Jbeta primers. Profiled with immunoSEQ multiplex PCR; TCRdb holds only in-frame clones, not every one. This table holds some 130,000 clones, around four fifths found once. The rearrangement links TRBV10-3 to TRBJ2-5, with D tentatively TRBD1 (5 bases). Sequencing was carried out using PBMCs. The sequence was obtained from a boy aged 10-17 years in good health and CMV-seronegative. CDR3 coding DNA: TGTGCCATCAGTGGTCAGGGAGAGACCCAGTACTTC. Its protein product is CAISGQGETQYF.